This passage covers 6 T cell receptor beta chains from one sample sequenced in a study of lymphopenia after photon versus proton radiotherapy. Profiled with immunoSEQ multiplex PCR; TCRdb holds only in-frame clones, not every one. The table records around 30,000 clones, over 75% of them present only once. The input for sequencing was peripheral blood, taken from a patient treated with proton-based radiotherapy. These receptors were collected from a woman aged 65 to 85 with pancreatic cancer.

The rearrangement uses TRBV28 and TRBJ2-2, with 14 bases fitting TRBD2. Germline trimming cut 10 bases from V and 7 bases from J; bases unmatched to any gene: 8. This CDR3 is built from 15 residues. Germline values: CDR1 MDHEN, CDR2 SYDVKM. DNA of the CDR3: TGTGCCACCAGCGGGACTAGCGGGAGAGTCGGGGAGCTGTTTTTT. It is translated as CATSGTSGRVGELFF.

V usage is TRBV7-2 and J usage is TRBJ2-7; 7 bases are shared with TRBD2. V was pared by 11 bases and J by 1 base, with 8 bases of the junction left unmatched. CDR1 is SGHTA and CDR2 is FQGNSA in the germline V gene. This CDR3 has 13 amino acids. CDR3 sequence (DNA): TGTGCCGGGGGGGACCGGATGTCCTACGAGCAGTACTTC. This codes for CAGGDRMSYEQYF.

This chain uses TRBV18 with TRBJ2-7; D remains ambiguous. The CDR3 consists of 14 residues. Germline V CDR1 and CDR2: KGHSH, LQKENI. The V and J ends lost 3 bases and 5 bases respectively, with 14 bases between them. The CDR3 region is CASSPDLPGDEQYF. The CDR3, as DNA: TGTGCCAGCTCACCGGACCTACCTGGGGACGAGCAGTACTTC.

J is TRBJ2-3 and V is TRBV7-9, with a possible D match to TRBD1 (6 bases). The CDR3 has 15 amino acids. V was shortened by 5 bases and J by 7 bases, with 19 bases between the two germline ends. CDR1 SEHNR and CDR2 FQNEAQ come from the germline V gene (reference sequence). The CDR3 DNA follows: TGTGCCAGCAGCGCGGACAGCCCGGGCACGAATACGCAGTATTTT. It is translated as CASSADSPGTNTQYF.

The chain links TRBV27 to TRBJ2-3, with 14 bases identical to TRBD2. Germline V gene sequence: CDR1 MNHEY, CDR2 SMNVEV (reference sequence). The junction had 6 bases not matched to a gene; V was cut back by 4 bases and J by 9 bases. This CDR3 spans 15 amino acids. CDR3 sequence reads: CASSSPTSGRGTQYF. The CDR3 nucleotides read TGTGCCAGCAGTTCTCCGACTAGCGGGAGGGGGACGCAGTATTTT.

The CDR3 DNA is TGTGCCAGCAGCTTGGACAGTAGCACAGATACGCAGTATTTT. It codes for CASSLDSSTDTQYF. This chain links TRBV7-9 with TRBJ2-3; maybe TRBD1 (6 bases). Looked up from germline, CDR1 is SEHNR and CDR2 is FQNEAQ (reference sequence). The CDR3 runs 14 residues. V dropped 3 bases and J dropped 0 bases, with 7 bases sitting between them. Full variable domain (missing parts from reference TRBV7-9 and TRBJ2-3): DTGVSQNPRHKITKRGQNVTFRCDPISEHNRLYWYRQTLGQGPEFLTYFQNEAQLEKSRLLSDRFSAERPKGSFSTLEIQRTEQGDSAMYLCASSLDSSTDTQYFGPGTRLTVL.